This T cell receptor (beta chain) was sequenced in a study of blood T cell repertoires in COVID-19. Study at large: Spain, Italy and the United States supplied samples that represented acute and convalescent COVID-19. PBMCs, B-cell-depleted T cells, or T cells were the source of the cDNA or gDNA that made up the material.

This CDR3 contains 17 residues. Trimming stripped 5 bases from V and 1 base from J, with 17 bases between. CDR1 and CDR2 from the germline V gene are LGHDT and YNNKEL (reference sequence). Original processing notes: Estimation of nucleated cell counts relied on the amplification of reference gene primers. The repertoire was sequenced with immunoSEQ multiplex PCR; TCRdb's copy has only in-frame clones and lacks some. V, J and clone size are taken as reported in that table, and D and trimming were inferred from the DNA itself. The table has 150,000 or so clones, 75% to 90% seen once; the top ten hold roughly 15%.

The specimen was peripheral blood. J is TRBJ2-2 and V is TRBV3-1 (or the pseudogene TRBV3-2); tentative D call: TRBD2 (6 bases). This clonotype was sampled from a middle-aged woman with acute or convalescent COVID-19. CDR3 residues: CASSYTGAGLNTGELFF. Here the CDR3 DNA reads TGTGCCAGCAGCTATACCGGAGCGGGCCTGAACACCGGGGAGCTGTTTTTT.